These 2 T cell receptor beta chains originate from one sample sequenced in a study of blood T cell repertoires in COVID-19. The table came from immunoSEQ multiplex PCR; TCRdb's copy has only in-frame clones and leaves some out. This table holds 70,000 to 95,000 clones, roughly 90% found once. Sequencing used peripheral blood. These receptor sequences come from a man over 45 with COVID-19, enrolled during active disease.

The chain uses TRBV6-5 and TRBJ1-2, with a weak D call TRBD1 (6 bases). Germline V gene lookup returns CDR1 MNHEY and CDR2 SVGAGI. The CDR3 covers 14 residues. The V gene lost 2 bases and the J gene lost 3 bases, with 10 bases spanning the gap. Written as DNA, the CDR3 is TGTGCCAGCAGTTACGGGGGCGAGGACTATGGCTACACCTTC. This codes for CASSYGGEDYGYTF.

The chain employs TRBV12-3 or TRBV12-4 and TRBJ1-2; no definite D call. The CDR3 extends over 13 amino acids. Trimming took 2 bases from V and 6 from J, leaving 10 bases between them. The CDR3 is CASSLNAGDGYTF. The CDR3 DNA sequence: TGTGCCAGCAGTTTAAACGCTGGAGATGGCTACACCTTC.